The 29 T cell receptor beta chains below all came from one sample that was sequenced in a study of cytomegalovirus exposure and HLA in healthy donors. The PCR used 60 Vbeta and 13 Jbeta primers. Sequencing was performed with immunoSEQ multiplex PCR; in TCRdb, only in-frame clones are kept and a portion is missing. The repertoire holds approximately 200,000 clones, with approximately 80% as singletons. The sequenced material came from PBMCs. These receptors originate from a boy aged 2 to 9 in good health and CMV-seronegative.

This sequence joins TRBV7-2 and TRBJ2-1, with 7 positions matching TRBD2. The V segment lost 1 base and the J segment 7 bases; nucleotides outside the gene matches: 7. The germline gives CDR1 SGHTA, CDR2 FQGNSA. The CDR3 runs 15 residues. The DNA for the CDR3 is TGTGCCAGCAGCTTAGTTCCGCTAGCGGCAAATGAGCAGTTCTTC. Its protein is CASSLVPLAANEQFF.

This sequence joins TRBV7-2 and TRBJ2-7; 9 bases line up with TRBD2. The V segment lost 3 bases and the J segment 3 bases; nucleotides outside the gene matches: 6. Germline-derived CDR1 and CDR2 are SGHTA and FQGNSA. This CDR3 is built from 15 residues. CDR3 loop: CASSFQRGAFYEQYF. The CDR3 DNA is TGTGCCAGCAGCTTTCAGCGGGGGGCTTTCTACGAGCAGTACTTC. Full variable domain (outside the CDR3, taken from reference TRBV7-2 and TRBJ2-7): GAGVSQSPSNKVTEKGKDVELRCDPISGHTALYWYRQSLGQGLEFLIYFQGNSAPDKSGLPSDRFSAERTGGSVSTLTIQRTQQEDSAVYLCASSFQRGAFYEQYFGPGTRLTVT.

The genes are TRBV7-9 and TRBJ2-1, with D perhaps matching TRBD2 (7 bases). V lost 7 bases and J lost 3, with 16 bases in between. The CDR3 extends over 15 amino acids. Germline CDR1 reads SEHNR; CDR2 reads FQNEAQ (reference sequence). The CDR3 DNA sequence: TGTGCCAGCACGCTGGGCGGGGGCATCTACAATGAGCAGTTCTTC. This codes for CASTLGGGIYNEQFF. Combining the CDR3 with reference TRBV7-9 and TRBJ2-1 gives the whole variable domain DTGVSQNPRHKITKRGQNVTFRCDPISEHNRLYWYRQTLGQGPEFLTYFQNEAQLEKSRLLSDRFSAERPKGSFSTLEIQRTEQGDSAMYLCASTLGGGIYNEQFFGPGTRLTVL.

The genes are TRBV5-4 and TRBJ1-1; the D gene is possibly TRBD1 (6 bases). V gave up 1 base and J gave up 4 bases, with 17 bases separating them. The germline gives CDR1 SGHNT, CDR2 YYREEE (reference sequence). This CDR3 contains 16 residues. The CDR3: CASSLNGGAGSTEAFF. CDR3 nucleotide sequence: TGTGCCAGCAGCTTGAACGGGGGGGCAGGCAGCACTGAAGCTTTCTTT.

The chain carries TRBV27 and TRBJ1-5; no clear D gene. The germline V gene has CDR1 MNHEY and CDR2 SMNVEV (reference sequence). Trimming took 0 bases from V and 4 from J, leaving 4 bases between them. The length of the CDR3 is 13 residues. CDR3 DNA sequence: TGTGCCAGCAGTTTATCGAGGAATCAGCCCCAGCATTTT. Its protein is CASSLSRNQPQHF.

This chain links TRBV4-1 with TRBJ1-5, with 9 bases lining up with TRBD1. The CDR3 runs 16 residues. Trimming at V came to 0 bases and at J to 5 bases, leaving 5 bases not matched to a gene. CDR1 is MGHRA and CDR2 is YSYEKL in the germline V gene. The CDR3 protein is CASSQDVGQGYQPQHF. The DNA for the CDR3 is TGCGCCAGCAGCCAAGACGTAGGACAGGGGTATCAGCCCCAGCATTTT.

The chain is built from TRBV7-9 and TRBJ2-7, with D possibly matching TRBD1 (5 bases). Deletions cut 1 base from V and 3 bases from J, with 13 bases between. Germline assignment: CDR1 SEHNR and CDR2 FQNEAQ (reference sequence). CDR3 length: 15 residues. The CDR3 region has the DNA TGTGCCAGCAGCTTAGGTGCAGGGAATTACTACGAGCAGTACTTC. The encoded protein is CASSLGAGNYYEQYF.

The chain is built from TRBV2 and TRBJ2-3; 8 bases match TRBD2. CDR1 is SNHLY, CDR2 FYNNEI, per germline. V was clipped by 3 bases and J by 3 bases; unmatched bases: 2. This CDR3 is built from 14 residues. The CDR3 DNA follows: TGTGCCAGCAGTGATCTAGCGGGTACAGATACGCAGTATTTT. It yields the protein CASSDLAGTDTQYF.

The chain recombines TRBV7-2 with TRBJ2-2; 7 positions match TRBD2. The germline V gene has CDR1 SGHTA and CDR2 FQGNSA. V dropped 4 bases and J dropped 4; count of bases not matched to a gene: 3. CDR3 size: 14 residues. In DNA, the CDR3 is TGTGCCAGCAGCTGGGAGGGGTTCACCGGGGAGCTGTTTTTT. It codes for CASSWEGFTGELFF.

V is TRBV30 and J is TRBJ2-3; D is undetermined. The germline V gene has CDR1 GTSNPN and CDR2 SVGIG (reference sequence). The germline V and J ends were trimmed by 3 bases and 0 bases, with 7 bases remaining between them. The CDR3 length is 13 residues. In DNA, the CDR3 is TGTGCCTGGAGCAGAACCAGCACAGATACGCAGTATTTT. This translates into CAWSRTSTDTQYF.

The rearrangement joins TRBV4-1 to TRBJ1-4; TRBD1 is a possible D gene (5 bases). The CDR3 runs 13 residues. Germline V gene sequence: CDR1 MGHRA, CDR2 YSYEKL. V gave up 5 bases and J gave up 3 bases, with 7 bases separating them. CDR3 DNA sequence: TGCGCCAGCAGCACGGGGGCTAATGAAAAACTGTTTTTT. This sequence encodes CASSTGANEKLFF.

This chain links TRBV2 with TRBJ1-2; D is undetermined. The CDR3 covers 13 residues. Per the germline V gene, CDR1 is SNHLY and CDR2 is FYNNEI. Trimming took off 8 bases at V and 0 bases at J, with 10 bases between the two ends. The CDR3 DNA is TGTGCCAGCCGACCGGACTCTAACTATGGCTACACCTTC. Translated, it gives CASRPDSNYGYTF.

The chain is built from TRBV5-4 and TRBJ1-1; D is uncertain. V lost 5 bases and J 0 bases, leaving 23 bases between the germline ends. The CDR3 has 18 amino acids. Germline V CDR1 and CDR2: SGHNT, YYREEE (reference sequence). CDR3: CASSPPRPATVMNTEAFF. The DNA of the CDR3 is TGTGCCAGCAGTCCCCCCCGGCCAGCCACAGTAATGAACACTGAAGCTTTCTTT.

A note on this clone: This same CDR3 is encoded by further DNA sequences in the sample. The chain links TRBV5-1 to TRBJ1-1; D might be TRBD1 (5 bases). With 1 base removed from V and 2 bases from J, the gap between germline ends came to 6 bases. The CDR3 sequence is 13 residues long. Germline V gene lookup returns CDR1 SGHRS and CDR2 YFSETQ. CDR3 coding DNA: TGCGCCAGCAGCTTGACAGGTAACACTGAAGCTTTCTTT. Translation gives CASSLTGNTEAFF.

This chain uses TRBV10-1 with TRBJ2-7; D is perhaps TRBD1 (6 bases). Germline CDR1 and CDR2: WNHNN and SYGVQD (reference sequence). This CDR3 is 13 amino acids long. V lost 7 bases to trimming and J lost 2 bases, with 12 bases between them. The CDR3 region has the DNA TGCGCCAGCAACGGGACACCAACCTACGAGCAGTACTTC. It encodes CASNGTPTYEQYF.

The V call is TRBV7-9, the J call TRBJ2-3; 7 bases map to TRBD2. This CDR3 is 18 amino acids long. Germline CDR1 reads SEHNR; CDR2 reads FQNEAQ (reference sequence). The junction had 17 bases not matched to a gene; V was cut back by 6 bases and J by 2 bases. The CDR3 DNA sequence: TGTGCCAGCAGTCCATGGGGGTTGTCGGCGGGGGACACAGATACGCAGTATTTT. Encoded protein: CASSPWGLSAGDTDTQYF.

The CDR3: CANINPGGYEQYF. As DNA, the CDR3 is TGTGCCAACATCAACCCAGGGGGCTACGAGCAGTACTTC. The genes are TRBV6-1 and TRBJ2-7; 7 nucleotides line up with TRBD1. Unmatched junction bases numbered 9, after V lost 10 bases and J lost 3 bases. This CDR3 is built from 13 residues. In germline, CDR1 is MNHNS, CDR2 SASEGT.

The gene calls are TRBV7-2 and TRBJ1-2; 10 nucleotides line up with TRBD1. Germline V gene sequence: CDR1 SGHTA, CDR2 FQGNSA. J gave up 3 bases and V 5 bases, and 9 bases lay outside the gene matches. The CDR3 is 16 residues long. DNA for the CDR3: TGTGCCAGCAGCACCAATGGACAGGGGGAGTACTATGGCTACACCTTC. Its translation: CASSTNGQGEYYGYTF.

The chain couples TRBV29-1 to TRBJ2-3, with D possibly being TRBD2 (6 bases). Between the trimmed V and J ends, which lost 6 bases and 3 bases, there was a span of 16 bases. The CDR3 is 14 amino acids. Germline CDR1 SQVTM, CDR2 ANQGSEA. CDR3 residues: CSVWRPGRTDTQYF. The CDR3 region has the DNA TGCAGCGTGTGGCGGCCAGGGAGGACAGATACGCAGTATTTT.

This clone appeared once. V and J are TRBV7-8 and TRBJ2-3, with a possible D match to TRBD2 (5 bases). V lost 5 bases, J lost 1 base, and 19 bases lay in between. The CDR3 runs 17 residues. CDR1 is SGHVS and CDR2 is FQNEAQ in the germline V gene. The CDR3 coding sequence is TGTGCCAGCAGCGCCCCGTCCCCGGGGTGGGGCACAGATACGCAGTATTTT. This encodes CASSAPSPGWGTDTQYF. Variable domain in full (rest from reference TRBV7-8 and TRBJ2-3): GAGVSQSPRYKVAKRGQDVALRCDPISGHVSLFWYQQALGQGPEFLTYFQNEAQLDKSGLPSDRFFAERPEGSVSTLKIQRTQQEDSAVYLCASSAPSPGWGTDTQYFGPGTRLTVL.

This clone occurred once. This chain uses TRBV7-9 with TRBJ2-3, with 9 bases aligning to TRBD2. The trim removed 3 bases at V and 2 bases at J, leaving 12 bases unmatched. Germline V gene lookup returns CDR1 SEHNR and CDR2 FQNEAQ (reference sequence). The CDR3 length is 18 residues. CDR3 sequence: CASSFPISAGGPTDTQYF. As DNA, the CDR3 is TGTGCCAGCAGCTTCCCCATCTCAGCGGGGGGCCCCACAGATACGCAGTATTTT.

The chain combines TRBV6-1 with TRBJ1-4; a possible D gene is TRBD1 (5 bases). The CDR3 runs 18 residues. Trimming shortened V by 3 bases and J by 8 bases, and 25 bases separated the two germline ends. Germline V gene data show CDR1 as MNHNS and CDR2 as SASEGT. CDR3 sequence: CASSEGFQSWQGEEKLFF. The CDR3 region has the DNA TGTGCCAGCAGTGAGGGCTTCCAGTCCTGGCAGGGTGAAGAAAAACTGTTTTTT.

CDR3 in amino acids: CASSIERGVYNEQFF. The CDR3 nucleotides are TGTGCCAGTAGTATCGAGCGGGGGGTTTACAATGAGCAGTTCTTC. V usage is TRBV19 and J usage is TRBJ2-1; TRBD2 matches at 9 bases. The CDR3 runs to 15 residues. With 3 bases clipped from V and 4 bases from J, the junction kept 4 bases outside the gene matches. In germline, CDR1 is LNHDA, CDR2 SQIVND (reference sequence).

For this clone: The junction departs from germline at one end; a sequencing error may be responsible. This chain uses TRBV7-7 with TRBJ2-5, with TRBD2 as a possible D gene (7 bases). The CDR3 has 18 residues. The V gene's germline CDR1 is SSHAT and CDR2 FNYEAQ (reference sequence). The chain's CDR3 is CASSFKIGGGPQQETQYF. CDR3 in DNA: TGTGCTAGCAGCTTTAAAATAGGGGGGGGGCCTCAACAAGAGACCCAGTACTTC.

This chain joins TRBV5-3 and TRBJ1-5, with a possible D match to TRBD1 (6 bases). TRBV5-3 has ORF status, its function being uncertain. V was clipped by 4 bases and J by 4 bases, with 15 bases between them. The CDR3 spans 15 residues. CDR3 coding DNA: TGTGCCAGAAGCCCAGCAGGGGATGTTAATCAGCCCCAGCATTTT. This gives the protein CARSPAGDVNQPQHF.

The chain has TRBV6-4 and TRBJ2-3; D call uncertain. The CDR3 loop spans 19 amino acids. Looked up from germline, CDR1 is MRHNA and CDR2 is SNTAGT. Trimming removed 0 bases at V and 0 bases at J, with 19 bases between. CDR3 region: CASSDSVITVIASTDTQYF. CDR3 nucleotides: TGTGCCAGCAGTGACTCTGTGATTACAGTAATCGCTAGCACAGATACGCAGTATTTT.

The V call is TRBV9, the J call TRBJ2-7; TRBD2 matches at 11 bases. Germline V gives CDR1 SGDLS, CDR2 YYNGEE. J gave up 0 bases and V 4 bases, and 3 bases lay outside the gene matches. CDR3 length: 15 amino acids. CDR3 region: CASSPGTSGSYEQYF. The CDR3 coding sequence is TGTGCCAGCAGCCCCGGGACTAGCGGCTCCTACGAGCAGTACTTC.

The chain joins TRBV6-5 to TRBJ2-4; tentatively, D is TRBD1 (5 bases). CDR3 length: 14 residues. Germline V gene lookup returns CDR1 MNHEY and CDR2 SVGAGI. V lost 5 bases to trimming and J lost 9 bases, with 17 bases between them. CDR3 protein: CASSPWAGFGIQYF. The CDR3 DNA reads as TGTGCCAGCAGTCCCTGGGCAGGGTTTGGCATTCAGTACTTC.

V and J are TRBV7-2 and TRBJ2-7; D might be TRBD2 (5 bases). The CDR3 is made up of 14 amino acids. The germline CDR1 and CDR2 sequences are SGHTA and FQGNSA. V lost 3 bases and J 7 bases, leaving 16 bases between the germline ends. The CDR3 nucleotides read TGTGCCAGCAGCTTGGAGAGGACTGGTTCGGAGCAGTACTTC. Protein product: CASSLERTGSEQYF.